What follows are 29 T cell receptor beta chains derived from one specimen sequenced in a study of human T cells and chemical hapten exposure (dated by TCRdb to the early 2020s). Preparation of the library involved RACE. Reads for this sample came from a NextSeq 500. The public sequencing data were trimmed at Q25 with fastp and processed into clonotypes with MiXCR by TCRdb, which kept only in-frame beta chains. Rows matching on CDR3 protein sequence are summarized as one entry with the most common DNA and genes. Present in this sample are 95,000 or so distinct CDR3 sequences, around 10% of which were seen just once. Jointly, the top ten make up 2.5% to 4% of the sample. Per the publication, the time point label means: patch test 2, 6 weeks after DPC sensitization. The treatment or condition label for this specimen denotes: therapeutic diphenylcyclopropenone sensitization with weekly scalp DPC. Sample: whole blood, taken in connection with sensitization to the hapten diphenylcyclopropenone (DPC). All receptors come from a woman in her 40s with alopecia areata. Some clones in this sample may be carry-over from other donors' samples.

This chain links TRBV12-3 or TRBV12-4 with TRBJ1-2; 8 positions agree with TRBD1. Losses at the gene ends were 0 bases for V and 8 bases for J; bases not matched to a gene: 2. The CDR3 totals 13 residues. Here the CDR3 DNA reads TGTGCCAGCAGTTTAGCCGCAGGGGGCGGCTACACCTTC. It specifies CASSLAAGGGYTF.

This clonotype has a count of ten or more. The rearrangement uses TRBV11-2 and TRBJ2-1, with 8 bases identical to TRBD2. The CDR3 runs to 15 residues. In germline, CDR1 is SGHAT, CDR2 FQNNGV. The J segment lost 4 bases and the V segment lost 5 bases, leaving 7 bases of the junction unmatched. The DNA for the CDR3 is TGTGCCAGCAGCGTAGGAACTAGCGGATACAATGAGCAGTTCTTC. Translating it yields CASSVGTSGYNEQFF.

This clonotype was detected ten times or more. The rearrangement links TRBV9 to TRBJ1-2, with 7 bases that match TRBD1. The germline gives CDR1 SGDLS, CDR2 YYNGEE. The CDR3 covers 16 residues. With V trimmed by 3 bases and J by 5 bases, 13 bases remained unmatched. The CDR3 DNA is TGTGCCAGCAGCGATGATGGGGACAGCCTGGGGTATGGCTACACCTTC. Its translation: CASSDDGDSLGYGYTF.

This clonotype was picked up many times. This chain uses TRBV9 with TRBJ1-1; D ambiguous. CDR1 is SGDLS, CDR2 YYNGEE, per germline. V lost 2 bases to trimming and J lost 2 bases, with 10 bases between them. The CDR3 length is 14 residues. Here the CDR3 DNA reads TGTGCCAGCAGCGTCAACACGAGAAACACTGAAGCTTTCTTT. The encoded protein is CASSVNTRNTEAFF.

This clonotype was seen more than once but under ten times. This chain uses TRBV3-1 with TRBJ1-6; D perhaps matches TRBD1 (5 bases). Germline assignment: CDR1 LGHDT and CDR2 YNNKEL (reference sequence). The CDR3 contains 14 residues. Trimming took 3 bases from V and 10 from J, leaving 13 bases between them. The CDR3 sequence is CASSQRQSTSPLHF. CDR3 nucleotides: TGTGCCAGCAGCCAGAGACAGTCAACCTCACCCCTCCACTTT. Full variable domain (missing parts from reference TRBV3-1 and TRBJ1-6): DTAVSQTPKYLVTQMGNDKSIKCEQNLGHDTMYWYKQDSKKFLKIMFSYNNKELIINETVPNRFSPKSPDKAHLNLHINSLELGDSAVYFCASSQRQSTSPLHFGNGTRLTVT.

In its sample, this clonotype was seen many times. CDR3: CASSFQLAGAPSGANVLTF. In DNA, the CDR3 is TGTGCCAGCAGTTTCCAACTAGCGGGAGCCCCCTCTGGGGCCAACGTCCTGACTTTC. The chain has TRBV6-5 and TRBJ2-6; the match to TRBD2 covers 11 bases. Trimming cost V 4 bases and J 0 bases; bases outside gene matches: 8. Germline CDR1 MNHEY, CDR2 SVGAGI. CDR3 length: 19 residues.

The chain joins TRBV5-1 to TRBJ1-1; the D is unclear. Trimming removed 0 bases at V and 1 base at J, with 10 bases between. There are 15 residues in the CDR3. Germline V gene sequence: CDR1 SGHRS, CDR2 YFSETQ. CDR3 protein: CASSLVVGKNTEAFF. The CDR3 DNA follows: TGCGCCAGCAGCTTGGTGGTGGGTAAGAACACTGAAGCTTTCTTT. The complete variable domain, with remaining parts taken from reference TRBV5-1 and TRBJ1-1, reads KAGVTQTPRYLIKTRGQQVTLSCSPISGHRSVSWYQQTPGQGLQFLFEYFSETQRNKGNFPGRFSGRQFSNSRSEMNVSTLELGDSALYLCASSLVVGKNTEAFFGQGTRLTVV.

J is TRBJ2-1 and V is TRBV6-2 or TRBV6-3; 10 nucleotides agree with TRBD2. The V and J ends lost 6 bases and 9 bases, in that order; junction bases with no gene match: 2. Germline CDR1 reads MNHEY; CDR2 reads SVGEGT. The CDR3 spans 12 residues. The CDR3 is CASRRLAGEQFF. CDR3 DNA sequence: TGTGCCAGCAGGCGACTAGCGGGTGAGCAGTTCTTC.

At least ten counts were recorded for this clonotype. CDR3 bases: TGTGCCAGCAGTCCTTGGGGCCTGTATGGCTACACCTTC. Protein product: CASSPWGLYGYTF. The chain is built from TRBV12-3 or TRBV12-4 and TRBJ1-2, with D possibly matching TRBD1 (5 bases). V lost 5 bases and J 5 bases, leaving 12 bases between the germline ends. The CDR3 extends over 13 amino acids.

In regard to this clonotype: A much more abundant neighbour one base away suggests this may be a read error. The V call is TRBV19, the J call TRBJ2-5; TRBD2 aligns across 12 bases. Per the germline V gene, CDR1 is LNHDA and CDR2 is SQIVND (reference sequence). The J segment lost 4 bases and the V segment lost 6 bases, leaving 6 bases of the junction unmatched. CDR3 length: 15 residues. The CDR3 DNA reads as TGTGCCAGTAGCATGACTAGCGGGAGAGGAGAGACCCAGTACTTC. Its protein product is CASSMTSGRGETQYF.

This clonotype has a count of ten or more. The chain employs TRBV20-1 and TRBJ2-1, with D possibly matching TRBD1 (5 bases). CDR3 length: 13 amino acids. V was clipped by 7 bases and J by 4 bases, with 14 bases between them. Germline V gives CDR1 DFQATT, CDR2 SNEGSKA (reference sequence). DNA of the CDR3: TGCAGTGTTAAGGGGTCGGAGTACAATGAGCAGTTCTTC. This gives the protein CSVKGSEYNEQFF.

There are many counts of this clonotype. This chain connects TRBV9 to TRBJ2-7, with TRBD2 identical over 13 bases. Looked up from germline, CDR1 is SGDLS and CDR2 is YYNGEE. The CDR3 is 15 residues long. The trim removed 6 bases at V and 6 bases at J, leaving 9 bases unmatched. The CDR3 DNA sequence: TGTGCCAGCACCCCGGGACTAGCGGGAATTGGCGAGCAGTACTTC. Its translation is CASTPGLAGIGEQYF.

This clonotype was found many times. J is TRBJ1-1 and V is TRBV20-1, with D tentatively TRBD1 (6 bases). Per germline, CDR1 DFQATT and CDR2 SNEGSKA (reference sequence). V was trimmed by 0 bases and J by 8 bases, leaving 13 bases between them. The CDR3 totals 13 residues. CDR3 sequence (DNA): TGCAGTGCTAGAGACCGGAACAGGGAGGAAGCTTTCTTT. It translates to CSARDRNREEAFF.

This chain joins TRBV20-1 and TRBJ2-5; D not resolved. This CDR3 spans 15 amino acids. The V end was cut by 0 bases, the J end by 1 base, with 12 bases between. Germline lookup yields CDR1 DFQATT and CDR2 SNEGSKA (reference sequence). CDR3 region: CSARDMAPVQETQYF. CDR3 nucleotide sequence: TGCAGTGCTAGAGATATGGCGCCAGTCCAAGAGACCCAGTACTTC.

This clonotype was counted between two and nine times. The chain couples TRBV28 to TRBJ1-4; a weak D match, TRBD1 (5 bases). V dropped 6 bases and J dropped 7 bases, with 15 bases sitting between them. CDR1 is MDHEN, CDR2 SYDVKM, per germline. The CDR3 covers 14 residues. CDR3 loop: CASRGSPGLEKLFF. The DNA of the CDR3 is TGTGCCAGCAGGGGGTCTCCGGGACTTGAAAAACTGTTTTTT.

This chain joins TRBV29-1 and TRBJ2-1; D possibly corresponds to TRBD1 (6 bases). Trimming removed 4 bases from V and 10 bases from J, with 14 bases in between. Per the germline V gene, CDR1 is SQVTM and CDR2 is ANQGSEA. The CDR3 is 12 amino acids. CDR3 coding DNA: TGCAGCGTTGGGGGGCCAAGAGTGGAGCAGTTCTTC. This encodes CSVGGPRVEQFF.

The table lists this clonotype with many counts. CDR3 DNA: TGCGCCAGCAGCCAAGATTTGGCGGAGACCCAGTACTTC. This sequence encodes CASSQDLAETQYF. This chain links TRBV4-3 with TRBJ2-5; D remains unclear. The CDR3 totals 13 residues. CDR1 and CDR2 from the germline V gene are LGHNA and YSLEER. Trimming took off 0 bases at V and 5 bases at J, with 7 bases between the two ends.

The chain joins TRBV18 to TRBJ2-1; 12 bases fit TRBD2. V gave up 8 bases and J gave up 8 bases; unmatched junction bases: 7. The CDR3 spans 14 residues. Germline V lookup: CDR1 KGHSH, CDR2 LQKENI. The CDR3 DNA reads TGTGCCAGCAGCGGGACTAGCGGGCTTGATGAGCAGTTCTTC. Its protein is CASSGTSGLDEQFF.

The chain couples TRBV3-1 to TRBJ1-2, with D possibly TRBD1 on 6 matching bases. CDR3 length equals 15 residues. The ends were cut back, 4 bases at V and 4 bases at J, with 16 bases in the middle. Germline CDR1 is LGHDT and CDR2 is YNNKEL (reference sequence). The CDR3 sequence: CASSPTTGSFYGYTF. CDR3 coding DNA: TGTGCCAGCAGCCCCACCACAGGGAGCTTCTATGGCTACACCTTC.

The genes are TRBV6-5 and TRBJ2-7; the D is unclear. The CDR3 has 14 amino acids. Trimming shortened V by 4 bases and J by 1 base, and 11 bases separated the two germline ends. Germline loops: CDR1 MNHEY, CDR2 SVGAGI. Written as DNA, the CDR3 is TGTGCCAGCAGTTCTCGGACCCCGTCCTACGAGCAGTACTTC. This translates into CASSSRTPSYEQYF.

This clonotype was detected many times. The V call is TRBV6-1, the J call TRBJ2-2; D gene unclear. Trimming left V 6 bases short and J 1 base short, with 12 bases between. Germline V gives CDR1 MNHNS, CDR2 SASEGT. The CDR3 is 15 amino acids. Here the CDR3 DNA reads TGTGCCAGCAGGACCCTGGACGGGAACACCGGGGAGCTGTTTTTT. Translated, it gives CASRTLDGNTGELFF.

In its sample, this clonotype was seen a few times. Here the CDR3 reads CASSPPSGSYNEQFF. The CDR3 nucleotides read TGTGCCAGCAGCCCCCCTAGCGGATCCTACAATGAGCAGTTCTTC. The rearrangement joins TRBV12-3 or TRBV12-4 to TRBJ2-1, with 7 bases that match TRBD2. V lost 6 bases, J lost 1 base, and 6 bases stayed unmatched. The CDR3 length is 15 residues.

This clonotype has just a few counts. The chain couples TRBV29-1 to TRBJ2-6, with a possible D match to TRBD1 (6 bases). The V end was cut by 6 bases, the J end by 4 bases, with 10 bases between. The V gene's germline CDR1 is SQVTM and CDR2 ANQGSEA. The CDR3 runs to 13 residues. The CDR3 here is CSVGQSGANVLTF. CDR3 nucleotide sequence: TGCAGCGTCGGACAGTCCGGGGCCAACGTCCTGACTTTC. Complete variable domain (other parts from reference TRBV29-1 and TRBJ2-6): SAVISQKPSRDICQRGTSLTIQCQVDSQVTMMFWYRQQPGQSLTLIATANQGSEATYESGFVIDKFPISRPNLTFSTLTVSNMSPEDSSIYLCSVGQSGANVLTFGAGSRLTVL.

The rearrangement links TRBV28 to TRBJ2-3; possible D gene TRBD2, 5 bases. The V end lost 4 bases, the J end lost 0 bases, and 11 bases lay between the germline ends. Germline CDR1 reads MDHEN; CDR2 reads SYDVKM. The CDR3 extends over 15 amino acids. CDR3 region: CASSSSGLSTDTQYF. The CDR3 bases are TGTGCCAGCAGTTCAAGCGGCCTCAGCACAGATACGCAGTATTTT.

This clonotype was counted many times. The V gene is TRBV20-1, the J gene TRBJ2-5; weak D call: TRBD2 (5 bases). The V and J ends lost 6 bases and 5 bases respectively, with 22 bases between them. The CDR3 consists of 15 residues. Germline V gives CDR1 DFQATT, CDR2 SNEGSKA (reference sequence). CDR3 nucleotide sequence: TGCAGTGCCCTTGGGTTTCAGACGGGCGGGGAGACCCAGTACTTC. Encoded protein: CSALGFQTGGETQYF.

This clonotype has just a few counts. Mismatch with germline at one junction end may stem from a read error. The chain has TRBV14 and TRBJ2-7; a weak D match, TRBD1 (6 bases). The germline V gene encodes CDR1 SGHDN and CDR2 FVKESK. The CDR3 covers 15 residues. The CDR3 DNA is TGTGCCAGCAACCAAAGCAACAGGGAAGCTTGCGAGCAGTACTTC. This sequence encodes CASNQSNREACEQYF.

In its sample, this clonotype was seen once. J is TRBJ2-1 and V is TRBV27; perhaps TRBD1 as D (6 bases). The V end lost 5 bases, the J end lost 13 bases, and 12 bases lay between the germline ends. Germline CDR1 MNHEY, CDR2 SMNVEV (reference sequence). This CDR3 spans 11 amino acids. In DNA, the CDR3 is TGTGCCAGCAGTCAGGACAGAATCCAGTTCTTC. This codes for CASSQDRIQFF.

This chain links TRBV20-1 with TRBJ2-5, with a weak D call TRBD1 (6 bases). Trimming took 3 bases from V and 9 from J, leaving 14 bases between them. Germline CDR1 and CDR2: DFQATT and SNEGSKA (reference sequence). The CDR3 totals 12 residues. This chain's CDR3 is CSASAATGPQYF. The CDR3 DNA is TGCAGTGCTAGTGCCGCGACAGGTCCCCAGTACTTC.

This clonotype was seen ten or more times. This chain connects TRBV20-1 to TRBJ1-5, with D possibly being TRBD1 (6 bases). This CDR3 has 14 amino acids. The V and J ends lost 6 bases and 0 bases respectively, with 12 bases between them. From germline, CDR1 is DFQATT and CDR2 SNEGSKA (reference sequence). The CDR3 loop reads CSARGRDSNQPQHF. The CDR3 bases are TGCAGTGCCAGGGGCAGGGATAGCAATCAGCCCCAGCATTTT.